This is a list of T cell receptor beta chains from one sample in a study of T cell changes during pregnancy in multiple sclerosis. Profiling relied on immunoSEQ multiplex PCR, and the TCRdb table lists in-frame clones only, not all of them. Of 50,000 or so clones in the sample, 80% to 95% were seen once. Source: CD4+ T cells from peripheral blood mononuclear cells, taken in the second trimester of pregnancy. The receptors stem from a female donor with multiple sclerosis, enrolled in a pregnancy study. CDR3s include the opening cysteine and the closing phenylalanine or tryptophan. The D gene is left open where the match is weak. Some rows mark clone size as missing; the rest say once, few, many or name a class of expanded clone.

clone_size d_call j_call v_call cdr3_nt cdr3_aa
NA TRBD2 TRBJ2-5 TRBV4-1 TGCGCCAGCAGCCGAAGACTAGCGGGGGAAGAGACCCAGTACTTC CASSRRLAGEETQYF
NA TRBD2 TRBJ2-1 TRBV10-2 TGCGCCAGCAGGTCGCGGGGGGACAATGAGCAGTTCTTC CASRSRGDNEQFF
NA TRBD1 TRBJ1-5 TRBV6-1 TGTGCCAGCATACAGGGGCCCTATAGCAATCAGCCCCAGCATTTT CASIQGPYSNQPQHF
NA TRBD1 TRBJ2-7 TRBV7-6 TGTGCCAGCAGCTTTGGGACAGGGCGAACTTACGAGCAGTACTTC CASSFGTGRTYEQYF
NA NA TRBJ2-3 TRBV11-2 TGTGCCAGCAGCTTAGATCCGCCTAGCAGTTTGGCTACAGATACGCAGTATTTT CASSLDPPSSLATDTQYF
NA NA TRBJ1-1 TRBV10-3 TGTGCCATCAGTGAGGTGGGACAGAACACTGAAGCTTTCTTT CAISEVGQNTEAFF
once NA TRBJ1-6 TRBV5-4 TGTGCCAGCAGCTTGGTCCGCAGCTCCTATAATTCACCCCTCCACTTT CASSLVRSSYNSPLHF
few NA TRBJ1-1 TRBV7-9 TGTGCCAGCAGCCCCCGAGAAAGTTCCACTGAAGCTTTCTTT CASSPRESSTEAFF
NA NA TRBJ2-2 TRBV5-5 TGTGCCAGCAGCTTGGTCCTCACCGGGGAGCTGTTTTTT CASSLVLTGELFF
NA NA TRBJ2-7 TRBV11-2 TGTGCCAGCAGCCGGACATCAGTCTCCTACGAGCAGTACTTC CASSRTSVSYEQYF
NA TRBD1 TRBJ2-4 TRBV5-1 TGCGCCAGCAGCGACGGACAGGGTGGTAAAAACATTCAGTACTTC CASSDGQGGKNIQYF
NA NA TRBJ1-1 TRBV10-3 TGTGCCATCAAAGGAGGTACAGCGAACACTGAAGCTTTCTTT CAIKGGTANTEAFF
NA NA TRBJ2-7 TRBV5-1 TGCGCCAGCAGCCCGCAGGGACAAGCCTACGAGCAGTACTTC CASSPQGQAYEQYF
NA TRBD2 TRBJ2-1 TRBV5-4 TGTGCCAGCAGCGCCGGTCTTATGGGAAGCGGGGGGGCGTATAATGAGCAGTTCTTC CASSAGLMGSGGAYNEQFF
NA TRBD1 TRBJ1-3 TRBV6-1 TGTGCCGTGGGGGGACCGGGACAGAATGGAAACACCATATATTTT CAVGGPGQNGNTIYF
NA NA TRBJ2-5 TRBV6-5 TGTGCCAGCACTCTGAAGGGGGGGCGGGCCCAGTACTTC CASTLKGGRAQYF
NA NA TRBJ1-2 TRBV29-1 TGCAGCGCAGGGGACACAGGAGGCTACACCTTC CSAGDTGGYTF
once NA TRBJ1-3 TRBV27 TGTGCCAGCAGTTTCGGGGGGCCTGGGTCTGGAAACACCATATATTTT CASSFGGPGSGNTIYF